This paragraph reports one T cell receptor beta chain. In the authors' methods: The assay estimated nucleated cells by amplifying reference gene primers. TCRdb keeps only in-frame clones here, not all; method: immunoSEQ multiplex PCR. D and trimming come from the DNA, and the V and J calls and clone size come from that table. The table includes 350,000 to 400,000 clones, roughly 90% detected once. The CDR3 runs to 15 residues. This sample is drawn from a study of blood T cell repertoires in COVID-19. The overall study: Samples taken during acute and convalescent COVID-19 were collected in the United States, Italy and Spain. The analysed material was cDNA or gDNA that came from T cells, B-cell-depleted T cells, or PBMCs.

This TCR came from a woman aged 25 to 39 with COVID-19, enrolled during active disease. The source material was peripheral blood. The rearrangement uses TRBV21-1 and TRBJ2-3; the table names TRBD2, a call not compared with the DNA. TRBV21-1 is a pseudogene locus. The CDR3 here is CASSRGASGTDTQYF. The CDR3 nucleotides are TGTGCCAGCAGCAGGGGGGCTAGCGGGACAGATACGCAGTATTTT.